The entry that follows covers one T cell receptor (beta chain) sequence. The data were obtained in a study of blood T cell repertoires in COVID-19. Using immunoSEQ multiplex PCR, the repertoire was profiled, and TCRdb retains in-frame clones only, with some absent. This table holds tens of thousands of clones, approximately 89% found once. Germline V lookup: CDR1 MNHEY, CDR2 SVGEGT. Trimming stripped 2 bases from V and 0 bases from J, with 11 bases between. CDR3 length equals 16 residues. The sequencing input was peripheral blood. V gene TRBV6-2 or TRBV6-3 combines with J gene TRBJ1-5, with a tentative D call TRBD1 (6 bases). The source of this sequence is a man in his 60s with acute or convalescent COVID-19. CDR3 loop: CASSYTRTDSNQPQHF. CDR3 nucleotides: TGTGCCAGCAGTTACACCCGGACAGATAGCAATCAGCCCCAGCATTTT.